These T cell receptor beta chains were read from a single sample in a study of blood T cells in healthy people across ages. From the 5' RACE reads, TCRdb called clonotypes with MiXCR, one entry per CDR3 protein. Of around 1,500,000 distinct CDR3 sequences listed, around two fifths are singletons. Sequencing used blood. Every receptor here comes from a woman aged 18 to 35 in good health. The CDR3 runs from the conserved cysteine through the conserved F or W. A D gene is named only where the DNA matches it firmly. Where a row states a size, it is once, few, many or the class of an expanded clone; other rows omit it.

size: NA; J: TRBJ2-1; V: TRBV27; D: TRBD1; CDR3: CASSFQQGDEQFF; DNA: TGTGCCAGCAGTTTCCAACAGGGGGATGAGCAGTTCTTC
size: NA; J: TRBJ2-3; V: TRBV19; D: TRBD2; CDR3: CASSMLAGDGDTQYF; DNA: TGTGCCAGTAGTATGCTAGCGGGAGATGGGGATACGCAGTATTTT
size: NA; J: TRBJ2-5; V: TRBV20-1; D: TRBD2; CDR3: CSADPIAGGTDEQYF; DNA: TGCAGTGCAGACCCTATAGCGGGGGGAACTGACGAACAGTACTTC
size: NA; J: TRBJ2-5; V: TRBV7-3; D: NA; CDR3: CASSLNPGQETQYF; DNA: TGTGCCAGCAGCTTAAATCCGGGGCAAGAGACCCAGTACTTC
size: NA; J: TRBJ2-7; V: TRBV10-2; D: TRBD1; CDR3: CASRASGGEYEQYF; DNA: TGCGCCAGCAGGGCATCAGGGGGCGAGTACGAGCAGTACTTC
size: NA; J: TRBJ2-3; V: TRBV2; D: NA; CDR3: CASSRTNSRPEDTQYF; DNA: TGTGCCAGCAGTCGTACGAACTCCCGTCCAGAGGATACGCAGTATTTT
size: NA; J: TRBJ2-3; V: TRBV6-1; D: TRBD2; CDR3: CASKVSGSTDTQYF; DNA: TGTGCCAGCAAGGTTAGCGGGAGCACAGATACGCAGTATTTT
size: few; J: TRBJ2-3; V: TRBV21-1; D: NA; CDR3: CASSKYNSTDTQYF; DNA: TGTGCCAGCAGCAAATATAATAGCACAGATACGCAGTATTTT
size: NA; J: TRBJ2-3; V: TRBV18; D: NA; CDR3: CASSPPLEGIGDTQYF; DNA: TGTGCCAGCTCACCACCCCTCGAAGGTATTGGAGATACGCAGTATTTT
size: NA; J: TRBJ1-2; V: TRBV10-2; D: NA; CDR3: CASSEGVENYGHTF; DNA: TGCGCCAGCAGTGAAGGCGTAGAGAACTATGGCCACACCTTC
size: NA; J: TRBJ2-7; V: TRBV11-2; D: NA; CDR3: CASSLFSQLVYEQYF; DNA: TGTGCCAGCAGCTTATTTTCGCAACTGGTCTACGAGCAGTACTTC
size: NA; J: TRBJ2-5; V: TRBV10-2; D: NA; CDR3: CASSEDQETQYF; DNA: TGCGCCAGCAGCGAGGACCAAGAGACCCAGTACTTC
size: NA; J: TRBJ2-5; V: TRBV20-1; D: TRBD2; CDR3: CSASQTSYETQYF; DNA: TGCAGTGCTTCGCAGACTAGCTATGAGACCCAGTACTTC
size: NA; J: TRBJ1-6; V: TRBV5-1; D: NA; CDR3: CATPTEDSYNSPLHF; DNA: TGCGCCACCCCGACAGAAGACTCCTATAATTCACCCCTCCACTTT
size: few; J: TRBJ2-3; V: TRBV6-6; D: NA; CDR3: CASSYQGNTDTQYF; DNA: TGTGCCAGCAGTTATCAGGGGAACACAGATACGCAGTATTTT
size: NA; J: TRBJ2-5; V: TRBV12-5; D: NA; CDR3: CASALMGETQYF; DNA: TGTGCTAGTGCCCTAATGGGGGAGACCCAGTACTTC
size: few; J: TRBJ2-5; V: TRBV20-1; D: NA; CDR3: CSASTLLIQETQYF; DNA: TGCAGTGCTAGTACGTTACTTATCCAAGAGACCCAGTACTTC
size: NA; J: TRBJ2-3; V: TRBV4-1; D: TRBD2; CDR3: CASSQDWGLAVTDTQYF; DNA: TGCGCCAGCAGCCAAGATTGGGGACTAGCGGTAACAGATACGCAGTATTTT
size: NA; J: TRBJ2-5; V: TRBV20-1; D: NA; CDR3: CSAYREVQETQYF; DNA: TGCAGTGCTTACAGGGAAGTCCAAGAGACCCAGTACTTC
size: few; J: TRBJ2-3; V: TRBV2; D: NA; CDR3: CASKIQNTDTQYF; DNA: TGTGCCAGCAAGATACAAAACACAGATACGCAGTATTTT
size: NA; J: TRBJ2-3; V: TRBV7-9; D: NA; CDR3: CASRTGSRTDTQYF; DNA: TGTGCCAGTAGGACGGGCTCGCGCACAGATACGCAGTATTTT
size: NA; J: TRBJ2-1; V: TRBV7-3; D: NA; CDR3: CASSLTVGSSYNEQFF; DNA: TGTGCCAGCAGCTTAACAGTGGGAAGCTCCTACAATGAGCAGTTCTTC
size: NA; J: TRBJ1-2; V: TRBV12-3/TRBV12-4; D: TRBD1; CDR3: CASSTTIGTGNSLYGYTF; DNA: TGTGCCAGCAGTACGACAATAGGGACAGGGAATTCTCTCTATGGCTACACCTTC
size: NA; J: TRBJ2-2; V: TRBV12-3/TRBV12-4; D: NA; CDR3: CASSLVRGTANTGELFF; DNA: TGTGCCAGCAGTTTAGTTCGTGGGACGGCGAACACCGGGGAGCTGTTTTTT
size: NA; J: TRBJ2-5; V: TRBV2; D: TRBD2; CDR3: CATGGLVGEQYF; DNA: TGTGCCACCGGAGGACTAGTTGGTGAGCAGTACTTC
size: NA; J: TRBJ1-3; V: TRBV28; D: NA; CDR3: CASTLPGSQSGNTIYF; DNA: TGTGCCAGCACCCTCCCTGGATCACAATCTGGAAACACCATATATTTT
size: few; J: TRBJ1-4; V: TRBV28; D: TRBD1; CDR3: CASQPGGQGNEKLFF; DNA: TGTGCCAGCCAACCCGGGGGACAGGGGAATGAAAAACTGTTTTTT
size: NA; J: TRBJ2-5; V: TRBV11-2; D: NA; CDR3: CASSSSLGAGQETQYF; DNA: TGTGCCAGCAGCTCATCCCTAGGGGCAGGCCAAGAGACCCAGTACTTC
size: NA; J: TRBJ2-5; V: TRBV27; D: TRBD2; CDR3: CASSLLAVGGTQYF; DNA: TGTGCCAGCTCTCTCCTAGCGGTTGGGGGGACCCAGTACTTC
size: few; J: TRBJ2-2; V: TRBV29-1; D: NA; CDR3: CSVENPEPGELFF; DNA: TGCAGCGTTGAGAACCCCGAACCCGGGGAGCTGTTTTTT
size: NA; J: TRBJ2-5; V: TRBV7-2; D: TRBD2; CDR3: CASRRTSYGETQYF; DNA: TGTGCCAGCAGACGGACTAGCTACGGGGAGACCCAGTACTTC
size: NA; J: TRBJ2-3; V: TRBV20-1; D: TRBD2; CDR3: CSASGRAGADTQYF; DNA: TGCAGTGCTAGCGGGAGGGCCGGCGCAGATACGCAGTATTTT
size: NA; J: TRBJ1-1; V: TRBV28; D: NA; CDR3: CASSWGWRGMNTEAFF; DNA: TGTGCCAGCAGTTGGGGATGGAGAGGGATGAACACTGAAGCTTTCTTT
size: NA; J: TRBJ2-5; V: TRBV20-1; D: TRBD2; CDR3: CSARSGRGYEETQYF; DNA: TGCAGTGCTAGGAGCGGGAGGGGATACGAAGAGACCCAGTACTTC
size: once; J: TRBJ2-4; V: TRBV5-8; D: TRBD1; CDR3: CASSLEQGRAKNIQYF; DNA: TGTGCCAGCAGCTTGGAACAGGGGAGAGCCAAAAACATTCAGTACTTC
size: NA; J: TRBJ1-1; V: TRBV5-6; D: NA; CDR3: CASSLDMGAWAEAFF; DNA: TGTGCCAGCAGCTTGGATATGGGGGCCTGGGCTGAAGCTTTCTTT
size: few; J: TRBJ2-3; V: TRBV7-3; D: NA; CDR3: CASSLTSFTDTQYF; DNA: TGTGCCAGCAGCTTAACGAGTTTCACAGATACGCAGTATTTT
size: NA; J: TRBJ1-2; V: TRBV7-9; D: NA; CDR3: CASSSTSTQGRGYGYTF; DNA: TGTGCCAGCAGCTCTACAAGCACCCAGGGGCGAGGCTATGGCTACACCTTC
size: NA; J: TRBJ2-3; V: TRBV5-6; D: NA; CDR3: CASSSERGEDTQYF; DNA: TGTGCCAGCAGCTCGGAACGAGGGGAAGATACGCAGTATTTT
size: NA; J: TRBJ2-5; V: TRBV5-6; D: NA; CDR3: CASSLVAGTETQYF; DNA: TGTGCCAGCAGCTTGGTGGCAGGGACGGAGACCCAGTACTTC
size: NA; J: TRBJ2-7; V: TRBV5-1; D: TRBD1; CDR3: CASSFTPPGQGAYEQYF; DNA: TGCGCCAGCAGCTTCACTCCTCCGGGACAGGGGGCATACGAGCAGTACTTC
size: NA; J: TRBJ2-1; V: TRBV6-6; D: TRBD2; CDR3: CASSYWASGTNNEQFF; DNA: TGTGCCAGCAGTTACTGGGCTAGCGGGACGAACAATGAGCAGTTCTTC
size: NA; J: TRBJ2-7; V: TRBV27; D: TRBD1; CDR3: CASGPTGGPYEQYF; DNA: TGTGCCAGCGGACCCACAGGGGGGCCCTACGAGCAGTACTTC